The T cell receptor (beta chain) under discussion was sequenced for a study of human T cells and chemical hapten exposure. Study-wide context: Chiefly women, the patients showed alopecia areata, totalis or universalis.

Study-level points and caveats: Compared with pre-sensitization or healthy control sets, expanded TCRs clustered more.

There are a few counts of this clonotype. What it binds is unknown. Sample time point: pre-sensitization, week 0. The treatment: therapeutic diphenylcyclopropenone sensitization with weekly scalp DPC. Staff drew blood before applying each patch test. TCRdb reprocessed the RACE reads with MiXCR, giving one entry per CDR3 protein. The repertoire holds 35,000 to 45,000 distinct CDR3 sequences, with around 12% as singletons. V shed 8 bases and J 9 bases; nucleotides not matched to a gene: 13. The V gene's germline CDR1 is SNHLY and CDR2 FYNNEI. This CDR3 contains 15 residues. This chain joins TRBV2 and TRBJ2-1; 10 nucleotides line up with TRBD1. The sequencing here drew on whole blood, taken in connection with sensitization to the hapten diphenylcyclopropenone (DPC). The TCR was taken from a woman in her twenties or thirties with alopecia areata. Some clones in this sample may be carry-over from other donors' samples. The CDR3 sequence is CASQSGTGEVGEQFF. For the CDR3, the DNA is TGTGCCAGCCAAAGCGGGACAGGGGAGGTTGGTGAGCAGTTCTTC.